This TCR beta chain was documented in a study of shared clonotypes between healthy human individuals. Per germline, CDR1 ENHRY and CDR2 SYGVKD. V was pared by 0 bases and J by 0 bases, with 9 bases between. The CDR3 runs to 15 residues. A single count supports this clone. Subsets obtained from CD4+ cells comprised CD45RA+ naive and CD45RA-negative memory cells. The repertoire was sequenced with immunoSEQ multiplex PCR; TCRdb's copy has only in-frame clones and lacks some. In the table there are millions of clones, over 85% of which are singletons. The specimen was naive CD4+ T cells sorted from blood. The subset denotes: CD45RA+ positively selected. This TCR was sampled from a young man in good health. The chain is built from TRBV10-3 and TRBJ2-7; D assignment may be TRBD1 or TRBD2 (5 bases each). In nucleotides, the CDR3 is TGTGCCATCAGTGAGTCATGGGGGTCCTCCTACGAGCAGTACTTC. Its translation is CAISESWGSSYEQYF.